Listed below are T cell receptor beta chains from one sample, sequenced in a study of siplizumab effects on memory and regulatory T cells. The repertoire was sequenced with immunoSEQ multiplex PCR; TCRdb's copy has only in-frame clones and lacks some. The sample includes approximately 100,000 clones, about nine tenths of them seen just once. The sample comprised non-Treg CD4+ T cells sorted from blood. The receptor source for this set is a human donor in good health. Both conserved end residues are part of each CDR3. The D gene is left open where the match is weak. Size values are once, few and many counts, or a class for expanded clones, and some rows have none.

v_gene: TRBV7-3
abundance: .
d_gene: .
j_gene: TRBJ1-1
CDR3nt: TGTGCCAGCAGCTTAAATCCAGGGATGAACACTGAAGCTTTCTTT
CDR3aa: CASSLNPGMNTEAFF

v_gene: TRBV11-2
abundance: .
d_gene: TRBD1
j_gene: TRBJ1-4
CDR3nt: TGTGCCAGCCAGAGACAGGGTGGGGAAAAACTGTTTTTT
CDR3aa: CASQRQGGEKLFF

v_gene: TRBV27
abundance: few
d_gene: .
j_gene: TRBJ1-2
CDR3nt: TGTGCCAGCAGTCCCTTGGGGGACTATGGCTACACCTTC
CDR3aa: CASSPLGDYGYTF

v_gene: TRBV6-6
abundance: .
d_gene: TRBD1
j_gene: TRBJ2-1
CDR3nt: TGTGCCAGCAGTCTCGGGACAGGGGTAGATGAGCAGTTCTTC
CDR3aa: CASSLGTGVDEQFF

v_gene: TRBV6-4
abundance: .
d_gene: .
j_gene: TRBJ2-3
CDR3nt: TGTGCCAGCAGTGACGTGGCGGGGAGCACAGATACGCAGTATTTT
CDR3aa: CASSDVAGSTDTQYF

v_gene: TRBV23-1
abundance: few
d_gene: .
j_gene: TRBJ1-2
CDR3nt: TGCGCCAGCAGTCAAGACTCGGGACATAGGTACTATGGCTACACCTTC
CDR3aa: CASSQDSGHRYYGYTF

v_gene: TRBV15
abundance: .
d_gene: .
j_gene: TRBJ1-5
CDR3nt: TGTGCCACCAGCAGAGGTCAACAGGGAATTCAGCCCCAGCATTTT
CDR3aa: CATSRGQQGIQPQHF

v_gene: TRBV2
abundance: .
d_gene: .
j_gene: TRBJ2-7
CDR3nt: TGTGCCAGCAGCTTGGGAAGTCAGACCTACGAGCAGTACTTC
CDR3aa: CASSLGSQTYEQYF

v_gene: TRBV9
abundance: .
d_gene: TRBD1
j_gene: TRBJ1-5
CDR3nt: TGTGCCAGCAGCCGACAGGGGGCTAGCAATCAGCCCCAGCATTTT
CDR3aa: CASSRQGASNQPQHF

v_gene: TRBV5-1
abundance: once
d_gene: TRBD2
j_gene: TRBJ2-3
CDR3nt: TGCGCCAGCAGCGGGACTAGCGGGAGCACAGATACGCAGTATTTT
CDR3aa: CASSGTSGSTDTQYF

v_gene: TRBV5-6
abundance: .
d_gene: TRBD1
j_gene: TRBJ1-1
CDR3nt: TGTGCCAGCAGCCCGGTGGGACAGGCGAACACTGAAGCTTTCTTT
CDR3aa: CASSPVGQANTEAFF

v_gene: TRBV7-6
abundance: .
d_gene: .
j_gene: TRBJ2-1
CDR3nt: TGTGCCAGCAGCTTAGGTTCCGCGCAGAGGGCGTCCTACAATGAGCAGTTCTTC
CDR3aa: CASSLGSAQRASYNEQFF

v_gene: TRBV6-5
abundance: .
d_gene: .
j_gene: TRBJ2-5
CDR3nt: TGTGCCAGCAGCAACACGGCGGGTGCCCAGTACTTC
CDR3aa: CASSNTAGAQYF

v_gene: TRBV19
abundance: .
d_gene: .
j_gene: TRBJ1-6
CDR3nt: TGTGCCAGTACAGGTGGCGGCTATAATTCACCCCTCCACTTT
CDR3aa: CASTGGGYNSPLHF

v_gene: TRBV5-4
abundance: .
d_gene: .
j_gene: TRBJ2-5
CDR3nt: TGTGCCAGCAGCTTGGAGGCCGGGCAAGAGACCCAGTACTTC
CDR3aa: CASSLEAGQETQYF

v_gene: TRBV5-6
abundance: .
d_gene: .
j_gene: TRBJ1-4
CDR3nt: TGTGCCAGCAGCTTGGGAGATTTCGCAGGAGGCGGAGAAAAACTGTTTTTT
CDR3aa: CASSLGDFAGGGEKLFF

v_gene: TRBV6-6
abundance: .
d_gene: .
j_gene: TRBJ1-2
CDR3nt: TGTGCCAGCAGTTACGTAAAAGGCTACACCTTC
CDR3aa: CASSYVKGYTF

v_gene: TRBV25-1
abundance: .
d_gene: TRBD2
j_gene: TRBJ2-3
CDR3nt: TGTGCCAGCAGTGAATCTAAGTGGGGACTAGCGAGTAAAGATACGCAGTATTTT
CDR3aa: CASSESKWGLASKDTQYF

v_gene: TRBV30
abundance: .
d_gene: .
j_gene: TRBJ1-1
CDR3nt: TGTGCCGGACGGGGAGGGAACACTGAAGCTTTCTTT
CDR3aa: CAGRGGNTEAFF

v_gene: TRBV9
abundance: .
d_gene: .
j_gene: TRBJ2-3
CDR3nt: TGTGCCAGCAGCGTGGGGGAGAGGGCCGCAGATACGCAGTATTTT
CDR3aa: CASSVGERAADTQYF

v_gene: TRBV7-2
abundance: .
d_gene: TRBD1
j_gene: TRBJ2-3
CDR3nt: TGTGCCAGCAGCCCCGGACAGGCGCGGGATACGCAGTATTTT
CDR3aa: CASSPGQARDTQYF

v_gene: TRBV4-3
abundance: .
d_gene: .
j_gene: TRBJ2-6
CDR3nt: TGCGCCAGCAGCTTCACCCACCGCTCTGGGGCCAACGTCCTGACTTTC
CDR3aa: CASSFTHRSGANVLTF

v_gene: TRBV6-1
abundance: .
d_gene: .
j_gene: TRBJ1-2
CDR3nt: TGTGCCAGCAGTGACGGGGGCTATGGCTACACCTTC
CDR3aa: CASSDGGYGYTF

v_gene: TRBV11-1
abundance: .
d_gene: .
j_gene: TRBJ2-5
CDR3nt: TGTGCCAGCAGCTTAAACATAGTGGGGCCTAGTGTGGATCAGTACTTC
CDR3aa: CASSLNIVGPSVDQYF

v_gene: TRBV9
abundance: .
d_gene: .
j_gene: TRBJ2-3
CDR3nt: TGTGCCAGCAGCGTAGGGGCAGGGACTAGCACAGATACGCAGTATTTT
CDR3aa: CASSVGAGTSTDTQYF

v_gene: TRBV7-9
abundance: .
d_gene: .
j_gene: TRBJ2-6
CDR3nt: TGTGCCAGCAGCTTAGGAATATCTGGGGCCAACGTCCTGACTTTC
CDR3aa: CASSLGISGANVLTF

v_gene: TRBV5-1
abundance: once
d_gene: TRBD2
j_gene: TRBJ2-5
CDR3nt: TGCGCCAGCAGCTCCGGGACTAGTCTAGAGACCCAGTACTTC
CDR3aa: CASSSGTSLETQYF

v_gene: TRBV10-2
abundance: .
d_gene: .
j_gene: TRBJ1-5
CDR3nt: TGCGCCAGCAGTAGGCAAATCTCTCCTAATAGCAATCAGCCCCAGCATTTT
CDR3aa: CASSRQISPNSNQPQHF

v_gene: TRBV4-2
abundance: .
d_gene: TRBD1
j_gene: TRBJ1-3
CDR3nt: TGTGCCAGCAGCCAACAGACAGGGAGCTCTGGAAACACCATATATTTT
CDR3aa: CASSQQTGSSGNTIYF

v_gene: TRBV6-1
abundance: .
d_gene: TRBD2
j_gene: TRBJ2-1
CDR3nt: TGTGCCAGCAGTGAATCGGTAGCGGGATTAGGTAATGAGCAGTTCTTC
CDR3aa: CASSESVAGLGNEQFF

v_gene: TRBV29-1
abundance: .
d_gene: .
j_gene: TRBJ2-7
CDR3nt: TGCAGCGTTGAAACTAGTGATCTATACGAGCAGTACTTC
CDR3aa: CSVETSDLYEQYF

v_gene: TRBV28
abundance: .
d_gene: .
j_gene: TRBJ2-7
CDR3nt: TGTGCCAGCAGTTGGGGCCCAGGGTGGGCCGCTTACGAGCAGTACTTC
CDR3aa: CASSWGPGWAAYEQYF

v_gene: TRBV7-8
abundance: .
d_gene: .
j_gene: TRBJ2-7
CDR3nt: TGTGCCAGCAGCTTGATTCCCTTCAGGTCCTACGAGCAGTACTTC
CDR3aa: CASSLIPFRSYEQYF

v_gene: TRBV5-6
abundance: .
d_gene: TRBD2
j_gene: TRBJ2-7
CDR3nt: TGTGCCAGCAGCAGAGCGGGAGTTATAGGCGAGCAGTACTTC
CDR3aa: CASSRAGVIGEQYF

v_gene: TRBV5-1
abundance: .
d_gene: .
j_gene: TRBJ2-2
CDR3nt: TGCGCCAGCAGCTTGGGCCAGAACACCGGGGAGCTGTTTTTT
CDR3aa: CASSLGQNTGELFF

v_gene: TRBV4-1
abundance: once
d_gene: TRBD2
j_gene: TRBJ2-1
CDR3nt: TGCGCCAGCAGACGACTAGCGGGAGCCTACAATGAGCAGTTCTTC
CDR3aa: CASRRLAGAYNEQFF

v_gene: TRBV11-2
abundance: .
d_gene: .
j_gene: TRBJ2-3
CDR3nt: TGTGCCAGCAGCTTGTTGGGCCTACACACAGATACGCAGTATTTT
CDR3aa: CASSLLGLHTDTQYF

v_gene: TRBV28
abundance: .
d_gene: TRBD1
j_gene: TRBJ2-4
CDR3nt: TGTGCCAGCAGTTCCGGGACAGGACCTTCTCTAGCCAAAAACATTCAGTACTTC
CDR3aa: CASSSGTGPSLAKNIQYF

v_gene: TRBV7-7
abundance: .
d_gene: .
j_gene: TRBJ2-5
CDR3nt: TGTGCTAGCCAGGGTAAAGAGACCCAGTACTTC
CDR3aa: CASQGKETQYF

v_gene: TRBV18
abundance: .
d_gene: TRBD2
j_gene: TRBJ2-1
CDR3nt: TGTGCCAGCTCACCAACTAGCGGGAGAAGGAATGAGCAGTTCTTC
CDR3aa: CASSPTSGRRNEQFF

v_gene: TRBV18
abundance: .
d_gene: .
j_gene: TRBJ2-7
CDR3nt: TGTGCCAGCTCACCAAGGAGGGGGTACGACGAGCAGTACTTC
CDR3aa: CASSPRRGYDEQYF

v_gene: TRBV7-2
abundance: once
d_gene: .
j_gene: TRBJ2-3
CDR3nt: TGTGCCAGCAGTTTACGGTTTGAAAAGGGGAGCACAGATACGCAGTATTTT
CDR3aa: CASSLRFEKGSTDTQYF

v_gene: TRBV5-5
abundance: .
d_gene: TRBD1
j_gene: TRBJ1-6
CDR3nt: TGTGCCAGCAGCCGGGACAGGGACTCCTATAATTCACCCCTCCACTTT
CDR3aa: CASSRDRDSYNSPLHF

v_gene: TRBV27
abundance: .
d_gene: .
j_gene: TRBJ1-5
CDR3nt: TGTGCCAGCAGTTTCGCGGGTGGTGGCAATCAGCCCCAGCATTTT
CDR3aa: CASSFAGGGNQPQHF

v_gene: TRBV6-5
abundance: .
d_gene: .
j_gene: TRBJ2-3
CDR3nt: TGTGCCAGCAGCCAGGCGGCTGATACGCAGTATTTT
CDR3aa: CASSQAADTQYF

v_gene: TRBV11-2
abundance: .
d_gene: .
j_gene: TRBJ2-7
CDR3nt: TGTGCCAGCAGCAGGGAGCAGAGCTCCTACGAGCAGTACTTC
CDR3aa: CASSREQSSYEQYF

v_gene: TRBV29-1
abundance: .
d_gene: .
j_gene: TRBJ2-1
CDR3nt: TGCAGCGTTGGCAGGGTCTCCTACAATGAGCAGTTCTTC
CDR3aa: CSVGRVSYNEQFF

v_gene: TRBV5-1
abundance: .
d_gene: .
j_gene: TRBJ2-1
CDR3nt: TGCGCCAGCAGCTTGGATCGAAGCTCCTACAATGAGCAGTTCTTC
CDR3aa: CASSLDRSSYNEQFF

v_gene: TRBV5-5
abundance: .
d_gene: .
j_gene: TRBJ1-3
CDR3nt: TGTGCCAGCAGCCCCCAGCCGGCTGGAAACACCATATATTTT
CDR3aa: CASSPQPAGNTIYF

v_gene: TRBV5-1
abundance: .
d_gene: TRBD1
j_gene: TRBJ2-7
CDR3nt: TGCGCCAGCAGCTTGGCGGGACAGTCTTACGAGCAGTACTTC
CDR3aa: CASSLAGQSYEQYF

v_gene: TRBV19
abundance: .
d_gene: .
j_gene: TRBJ1-4
CDR3nt: TGTGCCAGTAGTATGGTTCGGGGGACTAATGAAAAACTGTTTTTT
CDR3aa: CASSMVRGTNEKLFF

v_gene: TRBV5-1
abundance: .
d_gene: .
j_gene: TRBJ1-1
CDR3nt: TGCGCCAGCGCATCCCGGACACCCACTGAAGCTTTCTTT
CDR3aa: CASASRTPTEAFF

v_gene: TRBV7-8
abundance: .
d_gene: .
j_gene: TRBJ2-5
CDR3nt: TGTGCCAGCAGCTTAGGTGGAGAAGAGACCCAGTACTTC
CDR3aa: CASSLGGEETQYF

v_gene: TRBV29-1
abundance: .
d_gene: .
j_gene: TRBJ2-7
CDR3nt: TGCAGCGTTGATGGGCCCCCACCCTACGAGCAGTACTTC
CDR3aa: CSVDGPPPYEQYF

v_gene: TRBV14
abundance: .
d_gene: TRBD1
j_gene: TRBJ1-2
CDR3nt: TGTGCCAGCAGCCCTGACAGGGTTGCTGGCTACACCTTC
CDR3aa: CASSPDRVAGYTF

v_gene: TRBV7-8
abundance: .
d_gene: TRBD2
j_gene: TRBJ2-3
CDR3nt: TGTGCCAGCAGCTGGACTAGCGGGATTTCAGATACGCAGTATTTT
CDR3aa: CASSWTSGISDTQYF

v_gene: TRBV4-1
abundance: .
d_gene: .
j_gene: TRBJ2-2
CDR3nt: TGCGCCAGCAGCCAAGACCGGGGTTCCGGGGAGCTGTTTTTT
CDR3aa: CASSQDRGSGELFF

v_gene: TRBV30
abundance: once
d_gene: .
j_gene: TRBJ2-3
CDR3nt: TGTGCCTGGAGACCCAGACCGGGGAGCGGCACAGATACGCAGTATTTT
CDR3aa: CAWRPRPGSGTDTQYF